These T cell receptor beta chains were read from a single sample in a study of blood T cells in healthy people across ages. TCRdb recomputed calls from the 5' RACE reads with MiXCR, one row per CDR3 protein. The data show roughly 800,000 distinct CDR3 sequences, about 53% seen once. The sequencing sample was made of blood. The receptors were gathered from an elderly man in good health. Both conserved end residues are part of each CDR3. The D gene is left open where the match is weak. Clone size is stated in some rows and not others, as once, few, many or a class when expanded.

j_gene,d_gene,v_gene,abundance,CDR3nt,CDR3aa
TRBJ1-1,TRBD1,TRBV20-1,.,TGCAGTGCTAGGGGACAGGGGTACACTGAAGCTTTCTTT,CSARGQGYTEAFF
TRBJ2-5,TRBD2,TRBV4-1,once,TGCGCCAGCAGCCCCCCCCCGGGACTAGCCGACAATGAGCAGTACTTC,CASSPPPGLADNEQYF
TRBJ2-1,.,TRBV20-1,once,TGCAGTGCTAGGCCGGGAGCTCAGGGGGAGCAGTTCTTC,CSARPGAQGEQFF
TRBJ1-6,.,TRBV7-9,.,TGTGCCAGCAGCGGCCCACTGGACGGACGGTATAATTCACCCCCCCACTTT,CASSGPLDGRYNSPPHF
TRBJ2-3,.,TRBV7-4,few,TGTGCCAGCAGCCCGAGGCGGGACTCACACAGATACGCGTATTTT,CASSPRRDSHRYAYF
TRBJ2-7,.,TRBV9,.,TGTGCCAGCAGCGTGGCTCCGTGGACTGGGAATGCCTACTACGAGCAGTACTTC,CASSVAPWTGNAYYEQYF
TRBJ1-2,.,TRBV7-2,few,TGTGCCAGCAGCCCTAGATTAAACTATGGCTACACCTTC,CASSPRLNYGYTF
TRBJ2-7,.,TRBV5-1,.,TGCGCCAGCAGCTTCTCGCCGGGCTCCTACGAGCAGTACTTC,CASSFSPGSYEQYF
TRBJ2-5,.,TRBV12-3/TRBV12-4,few,TGTGCCAGCGCCTGGGGGGGGCCGTTAGCAGAGACCCAGTACTTC,CASAWGGPLAETQYF
TRBJ2-3,.,TRBV5-1,.,TGCGCCAGCAGCTTGGTCCTAGTGGATACGCAGTATTTT,CASSLVLVDTQYF
TRBJ2-3,.,TRBV24-1,.,TGTGCCACCAGTGATGTCAGGACTGGCGGATACACAGATACGCAGTATTTT,CATSDVRTGGYTDTQYF
TRBJ2-7,.,TRBV7-9,few,TGTGCCAGCAGCACAGCCTGGGCGGACCTCCACGAGCAGTACTTC,CASSTAWADLHEQYF
TRBJ1-5,.,TRBV4-2,.,TGTGCCAGCAGCCAAGATCCGGGGCAGAGCAATCAGCCCCAGCATTTT,CASSQDPGQSNQPQHF
TRBJ2-1,.,TRBV9,.,TGTGCCAGCAGCGTAGCTTCCGGAACTAACAATGAACAGTTCTTC,CASSVASGTNNEQFF
TRBJ2-1,TRBD1,TRBV7-3,many,TGTGCCAGCAGCTCTGGGACAGGGAATGAGCAGTTCTTC,CASSSGTGNEQFF
TRBJ2-1,TRBD2,TRBV20-1,.,TGCAGTGCTAGAGATCGTCCAGCGGGAGTTTCTTACAATGAGCAGTTCTTC,CSARDRPAGVSYNEQFF
TRBJ2-5,.,TRBV23-1,.,TGCGCCAGCAGTCCGACCGACAGGCTCCCCAAAGAGACCCAGTACTTC,CASSPTDRLPKETQYF
TRBJ2-1,TRBD1,TRBV5-1,.,TGCGCTAGCAGCTTAACGACAGGGGGAGGTGAGCAGTTCTTC,CASSLTTGGGEQFF
TRBJ1-2,.,TRBV3-1,.,TGTGCCAGCAGCCAAGGGACCCTGGCGGGCTATGGCTACACCTTC,CASSQGTLAGYGYTF
TRBJ2-1,TRBD2,TRBV5-1,.,TGCGCCAGCAGCGGTGGCGGGAGGATGAGCTCCTACAATGAGCAGTTCTTT,CASSGGGRMSSYNEQFF
TRBJ1-2,TRBD1,TRBV12-5,.,TGTGCTAGTGGTTTGGTCCCTGGGACAGGCTATGGCTACACCTTC,CASGLVPGTGYGYTF
TRBJ2-1,.,TRBV20-1,.,TGCAGTGCTAGAGATCGGGGCAGGGGGCAGTTCTTC,CSARDRGRGQFF
TRBJ1-1,.,TRBV5-1,.,TGCGCCAGCAGCTCCTATACTGACCGGGCAGGGGAAGCTTTCTTT,CASSSYTDRAGEAFF
TRBJ2-5,.,TRBV6-5,many,TGTGCCAGCAGTTACTCGGAGACCCAGTACTTC,CASSYSETQYF
TRBJ2-7,.,TRBV18,.,TGTGCCAGCTCACAGATAGCTCGAGGGGGGAGCGCGAATTCCTACGAGCAGTACTTC,CASSQIARGGSANSYEQYF
TRBJ2-3,TRBD1,TRBV7-9,.,TGTGCCAGCAGCAATGCGGAACAGGGGTCAGGAGATACGCAGTATTTT,CASSNAEQGSGDTQYF
TRBJ2-7,TRBD2,TRBV28,.,TGTGCCAGCCAGCTAGCGGGAGGCCCCCGCAATGAGCAGTACTTC,CASQLAGGPRNEQYF
TRBJ2-1,TRBD1,TRBV10-1,.,TGCGCCAGCCCTACAGGGGACCATGAGCAGTTCTTC,CASPTGDHEQFF
TRBJ1-1,.,TRBV7-8,.,TGTGCCACCAGCTTAAACAGACTGAACACTGAAGCTTTCTTT,CATSLNRLNTEAFF
TRBJ2-1,.,TRBV7-9,few,TGTGCCAGCAGCCCACGCGGTTGGAGAGGGGACAATGAGCAGTTCTTC,CASSPRGWRGDNEQFF
TRBJ2-7,TRBD2,TRBV29-1,few,TGCAGCGTTGATGGGACTAGATACAATGAGCAGTACTTC,CSVDGTRYNEQYF
TRBJ1-1,.,TRBV5-1,.,TGCGCCAGCAGCTTGGCGTCCGCGAACACTGAAGCTTTCTTT,CASSLASANTEAFF
TRBJ2-7,.,TRBV27,.,TGTGCCAGCAGTGCGGGCCGCGAGCAGTACTTC,CASSAGREQYF
TRBJ2-4,TRBD1,TRBV3-1,.,TGTGCCAGCAGCCGAGGGACAGGGGCTGGAAAAAACATTCAGTACTTC,CASSRGTGAGKNIQYF
TRBJ2-7,.,TRBV20-1,.,TGCAGTGCTAGACCTCTCCGGGCTAGCGATTCAAGCTCCTACGAGCAGTACTTC,CSARPLRASDSSSYEQYF
TRBJ2-7,TRBD2,TRBV29-1,few,TGCAGCGTCGTCAAAACCCCGGGACTAGCGGGAGTCAATGAGCAGTACTTC,CSVVKTPGLAGVNEQYF
TRBJ2-6,.,TRBV11-2,few,TGTGCCAGCAGCTTTTGGGGCCCTGGGGCCAACGTCCTGACTTTC,CASSFWGPGANVLTF
TRBJ2-7,.,TRBV5-6,once,TGTGCCAGCAGCTTTAAAACAGGATGGAACTACGAGCAGTACTTC,CASSFKTGWNYEQYF
TRBJ2-5,TRBD2,TRBV28,.,TGTGCCAATAGCGGGAGGCCTCACAATGAGCAGTACTTC,CANSGRPHNEQYF
TRBJ2-5,.,TRBV20-1,few,TGCAGTGCTACGACCGCTCGGGAGACCCAGTACTTC,CSATTARETQYF
TRBJ1-1,.,TRBV3-1,.,TGTGCCAGCAGCCTTAGGGGAGGGGCGGGTACTGAAGCTTTCTTT,CASSLRGGAGTEAFF
TRBJ2-3,TRBD1,TRBV27,.,TGTGCCAGCAAGGGCCGGGACAGTGCCATAGGAGACGCGTATTTT,CASKGRDSAIGDAYF
TRBJ1-2,.,TRBV5-8,few,TGTGCCAGCAGCTTGGGGCCAGCTAATAGCAACTATGGCTACACCTTC,CASSLGPANSNYGYTF
TRBJ1-1,.,TRBV18,many,TGTGCCAGCGTTAAGGACTGGGACACTGAAGCTTTCTTT,CASVKDWDTEAFF
TRBJ2-7,TRBD2,TRBV27,.,TGTGCCAGCAGACTCGGGGCTAGCGGGAGGAATGGCGAGCAGTACTTC,CASRLGASGRNGEQYF
TRBJ1-2,TRBD1,TRBV27,.,TGTGCCAGCAGAACACCGGGACAGGGGAACTATGGCTACACCTTC,CASRTPGQGNYGYTF
TRBJ1-1,.,TRBV20-1,.,TGCAGTGCTCCTACCCGGGGCGGGTTGGGCACTGAAGCTTTCTTT,CSAPTRGGLGTEAFF
TRBJ1-2,.,TRBV25-1,.,TGTACCAGCAGTGACCCGGGTGGGGCCCGTGGCTACACCTTC,CTSSDPGGARGYTF
TRBJ2-7,.,TRBV5-1,.,TGCGCCAGCAGCCGGCAGGCCTTCTCCTACGAGCAGTACTTC,CASSRQAFSYEQYF